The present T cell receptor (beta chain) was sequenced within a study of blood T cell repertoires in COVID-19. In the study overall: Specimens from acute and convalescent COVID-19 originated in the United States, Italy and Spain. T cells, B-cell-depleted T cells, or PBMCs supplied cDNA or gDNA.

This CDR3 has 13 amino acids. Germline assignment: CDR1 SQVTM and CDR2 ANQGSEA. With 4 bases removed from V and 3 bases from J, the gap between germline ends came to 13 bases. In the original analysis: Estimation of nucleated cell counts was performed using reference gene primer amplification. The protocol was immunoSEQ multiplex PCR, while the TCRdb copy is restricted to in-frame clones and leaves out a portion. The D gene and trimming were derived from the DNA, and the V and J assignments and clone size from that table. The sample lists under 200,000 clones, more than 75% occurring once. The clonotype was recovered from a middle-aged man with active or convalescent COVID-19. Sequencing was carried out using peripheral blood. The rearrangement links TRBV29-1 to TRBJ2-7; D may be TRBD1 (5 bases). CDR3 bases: TGCAGCGTTGTTAGGCAGGGCGGCTACGAGCAGTACTTC. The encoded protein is CSVVRQGGYEQYF.